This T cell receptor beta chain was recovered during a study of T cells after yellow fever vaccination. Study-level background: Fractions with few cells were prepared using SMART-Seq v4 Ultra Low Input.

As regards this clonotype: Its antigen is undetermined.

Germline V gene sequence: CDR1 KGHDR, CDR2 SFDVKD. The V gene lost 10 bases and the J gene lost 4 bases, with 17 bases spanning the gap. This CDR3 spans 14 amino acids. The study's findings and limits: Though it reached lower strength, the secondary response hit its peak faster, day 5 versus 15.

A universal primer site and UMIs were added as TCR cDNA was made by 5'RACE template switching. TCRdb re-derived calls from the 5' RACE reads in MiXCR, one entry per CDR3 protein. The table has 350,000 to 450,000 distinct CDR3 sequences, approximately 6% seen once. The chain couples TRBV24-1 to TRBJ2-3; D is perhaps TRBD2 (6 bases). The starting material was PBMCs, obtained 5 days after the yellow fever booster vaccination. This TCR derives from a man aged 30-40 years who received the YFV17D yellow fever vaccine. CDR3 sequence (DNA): TGTGCCACGAGTCTGGGGGGAGTCGCAGATACGCAGTATTTT. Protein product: CATSLGGVADTQYF.